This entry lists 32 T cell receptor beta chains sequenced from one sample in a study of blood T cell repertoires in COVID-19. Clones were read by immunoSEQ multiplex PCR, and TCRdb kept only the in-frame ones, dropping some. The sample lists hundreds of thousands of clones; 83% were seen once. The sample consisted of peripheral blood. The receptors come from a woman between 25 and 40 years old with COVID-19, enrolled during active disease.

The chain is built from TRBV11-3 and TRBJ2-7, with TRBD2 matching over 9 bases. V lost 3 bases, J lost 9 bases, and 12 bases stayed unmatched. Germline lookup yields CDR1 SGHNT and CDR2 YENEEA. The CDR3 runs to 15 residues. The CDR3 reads CASSFVVAGVQWQYF. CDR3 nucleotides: TGTGCCAGCAGCTTCGTGGTAGCGGGAGTTCAATGGCAGTACTTC. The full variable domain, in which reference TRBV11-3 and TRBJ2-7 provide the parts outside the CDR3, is EAGVVQSPRYKIIEKKQPVAFWCNPISGHNTLYWYLQNLGQGPELLIRYENEEAVDDSQLPKDRFSAERLKGVDSTLKIQPAELGDSAVYLCASSFVVAGVQWQYFGPGTRLTVT.

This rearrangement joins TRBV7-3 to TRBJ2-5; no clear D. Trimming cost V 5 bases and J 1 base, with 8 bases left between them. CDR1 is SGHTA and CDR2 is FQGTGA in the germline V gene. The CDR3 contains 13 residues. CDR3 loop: CASSRHGQETQYF. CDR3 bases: TGTGCCAGCAGCCGCCACGGCCAAGAGACCCAGTACTTC.

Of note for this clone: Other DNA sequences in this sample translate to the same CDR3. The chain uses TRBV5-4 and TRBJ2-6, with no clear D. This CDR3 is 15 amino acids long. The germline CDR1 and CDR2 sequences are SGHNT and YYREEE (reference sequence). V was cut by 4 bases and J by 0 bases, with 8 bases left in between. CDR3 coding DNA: TGTGCCAGCAGCCTGCCGGGCTCTGGGGCCAACGTCCTGACTTTC. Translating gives CASSLPGSGANVLTF.

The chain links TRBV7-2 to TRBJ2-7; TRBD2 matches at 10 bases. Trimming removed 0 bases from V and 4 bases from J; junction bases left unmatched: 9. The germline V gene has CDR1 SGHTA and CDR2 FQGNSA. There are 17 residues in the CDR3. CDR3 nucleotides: TGTGCCAGCAGCTTAGCGCCCTCGACTAGCGGGTCGTACGAGCAGTACTTC. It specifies CASSLAPSTSGSYEQYF.

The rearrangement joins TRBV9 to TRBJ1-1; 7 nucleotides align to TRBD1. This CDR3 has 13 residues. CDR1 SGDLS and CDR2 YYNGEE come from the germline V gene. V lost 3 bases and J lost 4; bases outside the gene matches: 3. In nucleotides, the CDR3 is TGTGCCAGCAGCGGGGGACAGTCCACTGAAGCTTTCTTT. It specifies CASSGGQSTEAFF.

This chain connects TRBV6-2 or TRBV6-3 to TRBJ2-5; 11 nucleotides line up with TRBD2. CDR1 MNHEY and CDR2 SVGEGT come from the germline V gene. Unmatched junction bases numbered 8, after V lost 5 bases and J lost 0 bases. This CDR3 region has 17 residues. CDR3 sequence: CASSTGTSGRYQETQYF. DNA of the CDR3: TGTGCCAGCAGTACCGGGACTAGCGGTCGGTACCAAGAGACCCAGTACTTC.

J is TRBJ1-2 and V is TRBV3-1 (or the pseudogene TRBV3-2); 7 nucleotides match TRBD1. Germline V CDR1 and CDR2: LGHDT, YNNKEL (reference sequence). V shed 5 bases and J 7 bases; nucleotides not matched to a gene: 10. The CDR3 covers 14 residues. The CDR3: CASSFRQGKGGYTF. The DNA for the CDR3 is TGTGCCAGCAGCTTCCGACAGGGAAAGGGTGGCTACACCTTC.

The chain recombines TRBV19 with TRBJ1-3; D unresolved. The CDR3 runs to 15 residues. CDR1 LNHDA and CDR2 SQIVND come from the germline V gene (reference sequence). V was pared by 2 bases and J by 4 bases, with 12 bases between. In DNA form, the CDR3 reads TGTGCCAGTAGTATATCGGCGGGGAACGGAAACACCATATATTTT. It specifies CASSISAGNGNTIYF.

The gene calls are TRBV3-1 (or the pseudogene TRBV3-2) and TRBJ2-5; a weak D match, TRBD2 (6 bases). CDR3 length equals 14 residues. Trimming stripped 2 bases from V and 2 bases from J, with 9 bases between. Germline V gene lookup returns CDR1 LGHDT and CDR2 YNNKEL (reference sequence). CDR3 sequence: CASSQWGTQETQYF. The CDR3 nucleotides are TGTGCCAGCAGCCAATGGGGGACTCAAGAGACCCAGTACTTC.

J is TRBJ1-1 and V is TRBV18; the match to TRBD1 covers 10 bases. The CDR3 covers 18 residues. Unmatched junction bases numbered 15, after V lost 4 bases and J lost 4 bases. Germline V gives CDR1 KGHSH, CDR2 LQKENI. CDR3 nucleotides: TGTGCCAGCTCACGAAGGACAGGGGGTCAGAGGCTGAGCACTGAAGCTTTCTTT. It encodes CASSRRTGGQRLSTEAFF.

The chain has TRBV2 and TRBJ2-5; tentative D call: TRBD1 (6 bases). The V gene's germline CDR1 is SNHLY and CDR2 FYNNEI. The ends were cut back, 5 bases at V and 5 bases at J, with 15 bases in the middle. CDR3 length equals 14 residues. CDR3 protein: CASSPGQPGETQYF. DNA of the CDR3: TGTGCCAGCAGTCCCGGACAGCCAGGGGAGACCCAGTACTTC.

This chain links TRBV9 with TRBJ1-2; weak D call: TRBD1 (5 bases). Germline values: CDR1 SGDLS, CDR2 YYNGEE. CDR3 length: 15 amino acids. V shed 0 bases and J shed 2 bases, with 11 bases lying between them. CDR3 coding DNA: TGTGCCAGCAGCGTAGGGCAGGGCGCAAACTATGGCTACACCTTC. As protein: CASSVGQGANYGYTF.

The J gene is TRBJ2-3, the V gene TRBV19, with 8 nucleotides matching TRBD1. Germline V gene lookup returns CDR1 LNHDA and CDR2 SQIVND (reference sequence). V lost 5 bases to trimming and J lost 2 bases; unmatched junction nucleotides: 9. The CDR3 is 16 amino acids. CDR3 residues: CASSPDRTGFTDTQYF. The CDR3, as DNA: TGTGCCAGTAGTCCTGATAGGACAGGGTTCACAGATACGCAGTATTTT.

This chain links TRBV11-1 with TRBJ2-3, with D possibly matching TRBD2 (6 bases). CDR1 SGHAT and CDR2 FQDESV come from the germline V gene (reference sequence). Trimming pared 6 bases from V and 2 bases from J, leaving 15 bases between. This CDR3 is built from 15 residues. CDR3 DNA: TGTGCCAGCAGTCCGACTAGTCCCCTCACAGATACGCAGTATTTT. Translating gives CASSPTSPLTDTQYF.

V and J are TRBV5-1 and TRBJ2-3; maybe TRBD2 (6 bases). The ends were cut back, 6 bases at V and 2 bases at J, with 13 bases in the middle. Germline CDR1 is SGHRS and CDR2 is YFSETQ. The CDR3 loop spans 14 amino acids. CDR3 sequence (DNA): TGCGCCAGCAAGGCGCGGGGTTACACAGATACGCAGTATTTT. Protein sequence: CASKARGYTDTQYF.

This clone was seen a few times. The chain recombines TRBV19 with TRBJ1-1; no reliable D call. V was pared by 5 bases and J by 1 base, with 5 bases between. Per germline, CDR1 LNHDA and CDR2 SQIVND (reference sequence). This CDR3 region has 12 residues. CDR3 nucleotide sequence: TGTGCCAGTAGTCGGTGGAACACTGAAGCTTTCTTT. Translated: CASSRWNTEAFF.

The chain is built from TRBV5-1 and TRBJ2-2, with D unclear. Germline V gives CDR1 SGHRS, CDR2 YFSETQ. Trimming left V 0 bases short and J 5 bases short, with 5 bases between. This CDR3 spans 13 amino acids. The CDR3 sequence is CASSLDGTGELFF. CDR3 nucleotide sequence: TGCGCCAGCAGCTTGGACGGGACCGGGGAGCTGTTTTTT.

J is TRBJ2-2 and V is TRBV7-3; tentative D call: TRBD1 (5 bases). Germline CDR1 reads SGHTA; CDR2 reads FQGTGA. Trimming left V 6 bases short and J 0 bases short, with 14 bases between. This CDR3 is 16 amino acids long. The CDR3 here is CASRAGYESNTGELFF. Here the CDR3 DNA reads TGTGCCAGCAGAGCAGGGTACGAGTCGAACACCGGGGAGCTGTTTTTT. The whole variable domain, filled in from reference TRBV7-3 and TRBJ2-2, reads GAGVSQTPSNKVTEKGKYVELRCDPISGHTALYWYRQSLGQGPEFLIYFQGTGAADDSGLPNDRFFAVRPEGSVSTLKIQRTERGDSAVYLCASRAGYESNTGELFFGEGSRLTVL.

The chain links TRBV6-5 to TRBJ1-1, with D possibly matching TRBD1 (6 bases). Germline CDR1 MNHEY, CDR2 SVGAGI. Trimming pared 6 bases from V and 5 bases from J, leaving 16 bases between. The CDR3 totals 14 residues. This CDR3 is CASRPTGKGTEAFF. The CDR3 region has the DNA TGTGCCAGCAGACCAACAGGGAAGGGTACTGAAGCTTTCTTT.

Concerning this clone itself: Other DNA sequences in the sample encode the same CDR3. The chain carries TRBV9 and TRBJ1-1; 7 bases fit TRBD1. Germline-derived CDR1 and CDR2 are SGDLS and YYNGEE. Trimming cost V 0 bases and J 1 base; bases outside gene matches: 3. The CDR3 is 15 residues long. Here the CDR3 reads CASSVEGAPNTEAFF. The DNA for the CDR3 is TGTGCCAGCAGCGTAGAGGGGGCTCCGAACACTGAAGCTTTCTTT.

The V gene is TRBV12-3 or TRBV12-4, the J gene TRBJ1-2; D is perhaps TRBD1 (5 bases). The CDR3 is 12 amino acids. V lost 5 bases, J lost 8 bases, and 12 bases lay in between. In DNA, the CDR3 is TGTGCCAGCAGTGGGGCCCTCGGAGGCTACACCTTC. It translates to CASSGALGGYTF.

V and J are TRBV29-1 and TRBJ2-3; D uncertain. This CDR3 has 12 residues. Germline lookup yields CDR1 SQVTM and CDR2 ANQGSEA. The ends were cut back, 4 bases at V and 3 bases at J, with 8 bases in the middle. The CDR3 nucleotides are TGCAGCGTTGCTGGGCAGACAGATACGCAGTATTTT. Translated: CSVAGQTDTQYF.

The CDR3 sequence: CAWSGDRPSYEQYF. CDR3 nucleotides: TGTGCCTGGAGTGGGGACAGGCCTTCCTACGAGCAGTACTTC. The chain employs TRBV30 and TRBJ2-7; 8 nucleotides agree with TRBD1. The CDR3 has 14 amino acids. Germline values: CDR1 GTSNPN, CDR2 SVGIG (reference sequence). V dropped 1 base and J dropped 1; count of bases not matched to a gene: 3.

CDR3 bases: TGCGCCAGCAGCCAAGATCACGCCGGCACCATATATTTT. The encoded protein is CASSQDHAGTIYF. The chain carries TRBV4-3 and TRBJ1-3; unclear D gene. Trimming shortened V by 0 bases and J by 9 bases, and 9 bases separated the two germline ends. From germline, CDR1 is LGHNA and CDR2 YSLEER. The CDR3 covers 13 residues.

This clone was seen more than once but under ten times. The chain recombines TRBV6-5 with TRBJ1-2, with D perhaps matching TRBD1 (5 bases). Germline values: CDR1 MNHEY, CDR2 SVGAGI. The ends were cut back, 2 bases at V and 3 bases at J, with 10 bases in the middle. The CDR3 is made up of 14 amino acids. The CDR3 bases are TGTGCCAGCAGTTACCTAGGGGAAGACTATGGCTACACCTTC. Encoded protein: CASSYLGEDYGYTF.

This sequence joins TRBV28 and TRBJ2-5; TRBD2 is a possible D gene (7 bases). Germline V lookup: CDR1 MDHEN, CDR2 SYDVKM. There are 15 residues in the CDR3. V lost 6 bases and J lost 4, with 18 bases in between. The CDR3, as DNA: TGTGCCAGCAGCTTAGCTGGGGGGGCGGGAGAGACCCAGTACTTC. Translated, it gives CASSLAGGAGETQYF.

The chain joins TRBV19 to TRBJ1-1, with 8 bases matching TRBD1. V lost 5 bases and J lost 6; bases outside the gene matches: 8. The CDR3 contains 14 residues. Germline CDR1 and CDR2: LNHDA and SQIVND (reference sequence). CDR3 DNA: TGTGCCAGTAGTCCCTCCCAGGGGGCCGCTGAAGCTTTCTTT. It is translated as CASSPSQGAAEAFF.

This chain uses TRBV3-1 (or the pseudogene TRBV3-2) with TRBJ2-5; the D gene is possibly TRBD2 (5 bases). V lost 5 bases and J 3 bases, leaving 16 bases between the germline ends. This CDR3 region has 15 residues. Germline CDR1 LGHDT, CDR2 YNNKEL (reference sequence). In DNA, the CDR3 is TGTGCCAGCAGCTGGCCAACAGACGGGAAAGAGACCCAGTACTTC. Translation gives CASSWPTDGKETQYF.

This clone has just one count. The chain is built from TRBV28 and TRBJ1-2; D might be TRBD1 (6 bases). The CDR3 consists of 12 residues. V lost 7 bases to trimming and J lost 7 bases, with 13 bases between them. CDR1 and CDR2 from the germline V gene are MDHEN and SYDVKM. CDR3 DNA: TGTGCCAGCATAGAACAGGGAGTTGGCTACACCTTC. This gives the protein CASIEQGVGYTF.

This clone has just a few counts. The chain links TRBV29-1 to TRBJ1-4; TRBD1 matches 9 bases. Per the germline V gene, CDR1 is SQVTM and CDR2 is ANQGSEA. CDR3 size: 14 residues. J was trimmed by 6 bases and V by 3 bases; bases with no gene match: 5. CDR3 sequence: CSVEGTGKDEKLFF. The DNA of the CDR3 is TGCAGCGTTGAGGGGACAGGGAAGGATGAAAAACTGTTTTTT.

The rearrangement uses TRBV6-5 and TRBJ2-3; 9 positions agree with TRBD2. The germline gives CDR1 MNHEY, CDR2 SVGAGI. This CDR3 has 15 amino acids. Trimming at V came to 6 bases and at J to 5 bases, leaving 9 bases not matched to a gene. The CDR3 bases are TGTGCCAGCAGAGGCGGGAGGGCCGATGAAGATACGCAGTATTTT. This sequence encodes CASRGGRADEDTQYF.

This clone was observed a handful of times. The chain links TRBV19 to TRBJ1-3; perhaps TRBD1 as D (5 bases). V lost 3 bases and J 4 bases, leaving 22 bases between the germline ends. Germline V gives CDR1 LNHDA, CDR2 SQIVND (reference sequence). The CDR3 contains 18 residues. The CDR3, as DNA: TGTGCCAGTAGTATTTTGCGGGACCGCACTCCCCAGGGAAACACCATATATTTT. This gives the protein CASSILRDRTPQGNTIYF.